Sequencing of this TCR beta chain was carried out in a study of cytomegalovirus exposure and HLA in healthy donors. Study background: Falling in the Caucasian-associated ancestry cluster were 81% of around 370 genotyped donors.

Findings of the study overall: When a later analysis was performed, an Asian-associated ancestry cluster reportedly had fewer N-insertions than the 666-donor mean. The productive fraction for most TCR beta V segments was about 90% or about 30% in an earlier analysis.

The PCR employed 60 Vbeta primers together with 13 Jbeta primers. This table comes from immunoSEQ multiplex PCR, and its TCRdb copy is limited to in-frame clones, with some not included. Of about 150,000 clones in the sample, around three quarters were seen once. As regards this clone: Its antigen is currently unknown.

The V gene end was trimmed by 5 bases and the J gene end by 4 bases; junction bases not matched to a gene: 4. Per germline, CDR1 MDHEN and CDR2 SYDVKM. The CDR3 runs to 13 residues. The source is a woman aged 40 to 50 in good health and CMV-seronegative. Sequenced material: PBMCs. The chain couples TRBV28 to TRBJ1-2, with TRBD1 matching over 7 bases. CDR3 sequence: CASSRGQFYGYTF. CDR3 nucleotides: TGTGCCAGCAGTCGGGGACAGTTCTATGGCTACACCTTC.